Below are 12 T cell receptor beta chains sequenced from a single sample in a study of T cell responses to AZD1222 COVID-19 vaccine (dated by TCRdb to the early 2020s). The sample's time point label is to be understood as: about 28 days (+/-7) after the second vaccine dose. To prepare the library, the immunoSEQ multiplex PCR assay was applied. TCRdb took this table from immuneACCESS and kept in-frame rearrangements with V and J called. Such tables lack part of the clones; where checked against another copy, unresolved V genes explain under half of the gap, and the rest is unexplained. A total of roughly 120,000 clones appear in this sample, 85% to 90% of them only once. The leading ten clones occupy 7.1% of the sample. The source was peripheral blood, collected 28 days after the second AZD1222 dose. These receptors all stem from an adult who received the AZD1222 COVID-19 vaccine.

The chain uses TRBV7-2 and TRBJ2-7, with 11 bases fitting TRBD2. The CDR3 length is 15 residues. V shed 5 bases and J 0 bases; nucleotides not matched to a gene: 3. Germline loops: CDR1 SGHTA, CDR2 FQGNSA. CDR3: CASSPSGRSSYEQYF. The CDR3 coding sequence is TGTGCCAGCAGCCCTAGCGGGAGGAGCTCCTACGAGCAGTACTTC.

The chain links TRBV7-2 to TRBJ1-4; D ambiguous. The CDR3 loop spans 14 amino acids. Trimming left V 0 bases short and J 4 bases short, with 6 bases between. CDR1 SGHTA and CDR2 FQGNSA come from the germline V gene. As DNA, the CDR3 is TGTGCCAGCAGCTTAGCGAGTGTTAATGAAAAACTGTTTTTT. Protein sequence: CASSLASVNEKLFF.

The rearrangement joins TRBV7-6 to TRBJ2-7; a possible D gene is TRBD2 (6 bases). V shed 0 bases and J shed 0 bases, with 9 bases lying between them. Germline lookup yields CDR1 SGHVS and CDR2 FNYEAQ. There are 15 residues in the CDR3. CDR3: CASSLAGRDSYEQYF. CDR3 sequence (DNA): TGTGCCAGCAGCTTAGCGGGGCGGGACTCCTACGAGCAGTACTTC.

The CDR3 protein is CASSLGPGLSSYEQYF. In DNA, the CDR3 is TGTGCCAGCAGCCTTGGACCGGGGTTAAGCTCCTACGAGCAGTACTTC. This sequence joins TRBV2 and TRBJ2-7; possible D gene TRBD2, 5 bases. The CDR3 is 16 amino acids. Germline CDR1 and CDR2: SNHLY and FYNNEI. Trimming removed 6 bases at V and 0 bases at J, with 18 bases between.

The sample holds a few counts of this clone. The J gene is TRBJ1-1, the V gene TRBV6-1; D perhaps matches TRBD1 (5 bases). CDR3 size: 16 residues. Germline CDR1 MNHNS, CDR2 SASEGT. V dropped 2 bases and J dropped 11 bases, with 24 bases sitting between them. Written as DNA, the CDR3 is TGTGCCAGCAGTGAAATCGGGGGGATTGTCCTTCTTCGGGCTTTCTTT. It specifies CASSEIGGIVLLRAFF.

The chain couples TRBV28 to TRBJ2-7, with 9 bases that match TRBD2. J lost 0 bases, V lost 3 bases, and 15 bases had no gene match. CDR1 is MDHEN and CDR2 is SYDVKM in the germline V gene. CDR3 size: 19 residues. CDR3 region: CASSFVGGRAGPYSYEQYF. Here the CDR3 DNA reads TGTGCCAGCAGTTTCGTGGGCGGGAGGGCCGGCCCTTACTCCTACGAGCAGTACTTC. Full variable domain (rest looked up from reference TRBV28 and TRBJ2-7): DVKVTQSSRYLVKRTGEKVFLECVQDMDHENMFWYRQDPGLGLRLIYFSYDVKMKEKGDIPEGYSVSREKKERFSLILESASTNQTSMYLCASSFVGGRAGPYSYEQYFGPGTRLTVT.

The chain joins TRBV3-1 (or the pseudogene TRBV3-2) to TRBJ1-2; D may be TRBD1 (5 bases). V shed 2 bases and J shed 10 bases, with 14 bases lying between them. This CDR3 contains 13 residues. Germline V lookup: CDR1 LGHDT, CDR2 YNNKEL (reference sequence). CDR3 coding DNA: TGTGCCAGCAGCCAATGGGACGGAAAGATCTACACCTTC. This translates into CASSQWDGKIYTF.

V usage is TRBV5-5 and J usage is TRBJ2-7; no clear D gene. CDR3 size: 14 residues. Trimming removed 0 bases at V and 2 bases at J, with 9 bases between. Per germline, CDR1 SGHKS and CDR2 YYEKEE (reference sequence). The CDR3 sequence is CASSLEWAAYEQYF. The CDR3 DNA follows: TGTGCCAGCAGCTTGGAATGGGCCGCCTACGAGCAGTACTTC.

The chain carries TRBV11-3 and TRBJ2-7; D is perhaps TRBD2 (6 bases). This CDR3 is built from 15 residues. The V and J ends lost 2 bases and 4 bases respectively, with 15 bases between them. CDR1 is SGHNT, CDR2 YENEEA, per germline. CDR3 nucleotide sequence: TGTGCCAGCAGCTTACTTCTGTCGGAGGGATACGAGCAGTACTTC. Translation gives CASSLLLSEGYEQYF.

This clone was recorded once. This chain uses TRBV7-9 with TRBJ2-2, with D unresolved. This CDR3 spans 14 amino acids. V was cut by 4 bases and J by 1 base, with 7 bases left in between. CDR1 is SEHNR and CDR2 is FQNEAQ in the germline V gene (reference sequence). This CDR3 is CASSYSGNTGELFF. The DNA of the CDR3 is TGTGCCAGCAGCTACTCGGGGAACACCGGGGAGCTGTTTTTT.

This chain uses TRBV4-3 with TRBJ2-5; a weak D match, TRBD2 (6 bases). Germline-derived CDR1 and CDR2 are LGHNA and YSLEER. V was shortened by 3 bases and J by 2 bases, with 19 bases between the two germline ends. The CDR3 runs 17 residues. The CDR3: CASSQGAGGWLQETQYF. In DNA, the CDR3 is TGCGCCAGCAGCCAGGGAGCCGGGGGATGGTTACAAGAGACCCAGTACTTC.

The V call is TRBV19, the J call TRBJ1-5; D unresolved. The germline gives CDR1 LNHDA, CDR2 SQIVND (reference sequence). The CDR3 is made up of 14 amino acids. V lost 2 bases and J lost 4, with 9 bases in between. The CDR3 DNA reads as TGTGCCAGTAGTATATTTGACCCAAATCAGCCCCAGCATTTT. It is translated as CASSIFDPNQPQHF. The full variable domain, with the rest looked up from reference TRBV19 and TRBJ1-5, is DGGITQSPKYLFRKEGQNVTLSCEQNLNHDAMYWYRQDPGQGLRLIYYSQIVNDFQKGDIAEGYSVSREKKESFPLTVTSAQKNPTAFYLCASSIFDPNQPQHFGDGTRLSIL.